These 24 T cell receptor beta chains came from one sample sequenced in a study of blood T cell repertoires in COVID-19. Profiling relied on immunoSEQ multiplex PCR, and the TCRdb table lists in-frame clones only, not all of them. This sample has under 200,000 clones; 84% occur once, and the top ten carry 3% to 3.5%. The sequenced sample was PBMCs or T cells enriched from blood (not recorded which). The receptors come from a woman aged 25 to 39 who had been exposed to COVID-19.

The chain has TRBV7-2 and TRBJ1-2; TRBD1 might be the D (6 bases). CDR1 is SGHTA and CDR2 is FQGNSA in the germline V gene. Between the trimmed V and J ends, which lost 4 bases and 4 bases, there was a span of 16 bases. The CDR3 runs to 15 residues. CDR3 in amino acids: CASSSTTGFSYGYTF. As DNA, the CDR3 is TGTGCCAGCAGCTCAACAACAGGGTTTAGCTATGGCTACACCTTC. Full variable domain (outside the CDR3, taken from reference TRBV7-2 and TRBJ1-2): GAGVSQSPSNKVTEKGKDVELRCDPISGHTALYWYRQSLGQGLEFLIYFQGNSAPDKSGLPSDRFSAERTGGSVSTLTIQRTQQEDSAVYLCASSSTTGFSYGYTFGSGTRLTVV.

This rearrangement joins TRBV2 to TRBJ1-5, with D tentatively TRBD1 (5 bases). V lost 8 bases and J lost 0, with 20 bases in between. This CDR3 comprises 17 residues. Germline V gene sequence: CDR1 SNHLY, CDR2 FYNNEI. CDR3 nucleotides: TGTGCCAGCCGTGGTTGGGGCCTTGAATCTAGCAATCAGCCCCAGCATTTT. Amino acid sequence: CASRGWGLESSNQPQHF.

This clone was recorded only once. The chain carries TRBV5-1 and TRBJ1-3; TRBD1 agrees at 8 bases. Unmatched junction bases numbered 0, after V lost 0 bases and J lost 4 bases. This CDR3 is 14 amino acids long. Germline V CDR1 and CDR2: SGHRS, YFSETQ. The CDR3 region is CASSLGTGGNTIYF. The CDR3 DNA follows: TGCGCCAGCAGCTTGGGGACAGGGGGAAACACCATATATTTT.

The chain uses TRBV15 and TRBJ1-2, with TRBD1 as a possible D gene (6 bases). Per the germline V gene, CDR1 is LNHNV and CDR2 is YYDKDF (reference sequence). V lost 0 bases and J 14 bases, leaving 13 bases between the germline ends. The CDR3 is made up of 12 amino acids. CDR3 DNA: TGTGCCACCAGCAGAGATGTAGGGACACCAACCTTC. Translated, it gives CATSRDVGTPTF.

The DNA of the CDR3 is TGTGCCAGCAGCCAAGATCCAGGGGATCAGCCCCAGCATTTT. Translation: CASSQDPGDQPQHF. This rearrangement joins TRBV4-2 to TRBJ1-5, with D possibly matching TRBD1 (6 bases). The germline CDR1 and CDR2 sequences are LGHNA and YNFKEQ. The CDR3 is made up of 14 amino acids. Trimming left V 0 bases short and J 5 bases short, with 8 bases between.

The J gene is TRBJ2-7, the V gene TRBV5-1; weak D call: TRBD1 (6 bases). The CDR3 has 15 residues. The germline V gene has CDR1 SGHRS and CDR2 YFSETQ. With 0 bases removed from V and 0 bases from J, the gap between germline ends came to 10 bases. This CDR3 is CASSLAGTRSYEQYF. In DNA, the CDR3 is TGCGCCAGCAGCTTGGCCGGGACACGCTCCTACGAGCAGTACTTC.

The gene calls are TRBV9 and TRBJ1-1; possibly TRBD1 for D (6 bases). This CDR3 contains 16 residues. Between the trimmed V and J ends, which lost 3 bases and 0 bases, there was a span of 15 bases. The germline gives CDR1 SGDLS, CDR2 YYNGEE. The CDR3 sequence is CASSANTRGLNTEAFF. The CDR3 region has the DNA TGTGCCAGCAGCGCAAATACCAGGGGCTTGAACACTGAAGCTTTCTTT.

V usage is TRBV15 and J usage is TRBJ1-3, with D unresolved. This CDR3 has 16 amino acids. CDR1 and CDR2 from the germline V gene are LNHNV and YYDKDF (reference sequence). Trimming left V 3 bases short and J 5 bases short, with 17 bases between. The CDR3 here is CATSSQGGWERNTIYF. The CDR3 nucleotides are TGTGCCACCAGCAGCCAAGGAGGGTGGGAACGAAACACCATATATTTT.

The CDR3 is CASSLDFQLEQYF. The CDR3 region has the DNA TGTGCCAGTAGTCTTGACTTCCAACTCGAGCAGTACTTC. The chain has TRBV19 and TRBJ2-7, with D uncertain. The V end was cut by 5 bases, the J end by 6 bases, with 14 bases between. This CDR3 has 13 amino acids. Looked up from germline, CDR1 is LNHDA and CDR2 is SQIVND (reference sequence).

The V call is TRBV14, the J call TRBJ1-2; D is unclear. Trimming pared 1 base from V and 0 bases from J, leaving 9 bases between. CDR1 SGHDN and CDR2 FVKESK come from the germline V gene. The CDR3 runs 15 residues. CDR3 sequence: CASSQVVHPNYGYTF. CDR3 nucleotide sequence: TGTGCCAGCAGCCAAGTCGTACACCCTAACTATGGCTACACCTTC.

CDR3 amino acids: CASSWGRDRAAGANVLTF. In DNA form, the CDR3 reads TGCGCCAGCAGCTGGGGCAGGGACAGGGCTGCTGGGGCCAACGTCCTGACTTTC. The chain has TRBV5-1 and TRBJ2-6, with 9 bases fitting TRBD1. The CDR3 is made up of 18 amino acids. Trimming cost V 3 bases and J 2 bases; bases outside gene matches: 9. Germline loops: CDR1 SGHRS, CDR2 YFSETQ.

The chain couples TRBV28 to TRBJ1-1; D is unclear. Germline-derived CDR1 and CDR2 are MDHEN and SYDVKM. Between the trimmed V and J ends, which lost 4 bases and 0 bases, there was a span of 12 bases. The CDR3 is made up of 15 amino acids. Here the CDR3 reads CASSSLSPLNTEAFF. The CDR3 DNA sequence: TGTGCCAGCAGTTCCCTGAGCCCGTTGAACACTGAAGCTTTCTTT.

Details on this clone: A read error is possible here, since a much larger clone lies one base away. The chain is built from TRBV5-4 and TRBJ2-1; 8 bases line up with TRBD2. CDR3 size: 15 residues. Germline V CDR1 and CDR2: SGHNT, YYREEE (reference sequence). After removal of 0 bases from V and 3 bases from J, the junction contained 2 bases not matched to a gene. CDR3 DNA sequence: TGTGCCAGCAGCTTGGCTGCGGGGGGCTACAATGAGCAGTTCTTC. Translating it yields CASSLAAGGYNEQFF.

The V and J genes are TRBV7-9 and TRBJ2-5; D uncertain. Germline-derived CDR1 and CDR2 are SEHNR and FQNEAQ (reference sequence). Trimming shortened V by 4 bases and J by 5 bases, and 8 bases separated the two germline ends. This CDR3 comprises 12 residues. The CDR3 protein is CASSSPVETQYF. The CDR3 DNA is TGTGCCAGCAGCTCCCCGGTTGAGACCCAGTACTTC.

This clone was seen a single time. The rearrangement links TRBV5-8 to TRBJ1-2, with TRBD1 matching 12 bases. CDR1 is SGHTS, CDR2 YDEGEE, per germline. This CDR3 has 19 amino acids. J gave up 8 bases and V 4 bases, and 21 bases lay outside the gene matches. The DNA of the CDR3 is TGTGCCAGCAGCCTAACACGTGGGGGACAGGGGGCATTCCGGACCGGCTACACCTTC. This sequence encodes CASSLTRGGQGAFRTGYTF.

This clone was detected a few times. V gene TRBV2 combines with J gene TRBJ1-5; 9 bases fit TRBD1. In germline, CDR1 is SNHLY, CDR2 FYNNEI. The CDR3 is made up of 15 amino acids. J lost 2 bases, V lost 2 bases, and 1 base had no gene match. The CDR3 DNA is TGTGCCAGCAGTGAAACAGGGGGCGGCAATCAGCCCCAGCATTTT. Translation gives CASSETGGGNQPQHF.

CDR3 DNA: TGTGCCAGCAGTCCCCCCCGGGACTATCAAGGGTCTAGCACAGATACGCAGTATTTT. Protein product: CASSPPRDYQGSSTDTQYF. The gene calls are TRBV2 and TRBJ2-3, with TRBD2 identical over 7 bases. The trim removed 5 bases at V and 0 bases at J, leaving 17 bases unmatched. CDR3 length: 19 amino acids. Germline lookup yields CDR1 SNHLY and CDR2 FYNNEI.

This clone was counted once. The V call is TRBV7-9, the J call TRBJ1-5, with D maybe TRBD1 (6 bases). CDR1 and CDR2 from the germline V gene are SEHNR and FQNEAQ (reference sequence). The CDR3 is 13 residues long. Trimming cost V 2 bases and J 4 bases, with 6 bases left between them. CDR3 region: CASSLTGNQPQHF. CDR3 DNA sequence: TGTGCCAGCAGCTTAACAGGGAATCAGCCCCAGCATTTT.

This clone was counted a few times. V usage is TRBV10-1 and J usage is TRBJ1-2; perhaps TRBD1 as D (6 bases). The CDR3 has 14 residues. Trimming removed 2 bases from V and 0 bases from J, with 7 bases in between. Germline loops: CDR1 WNHNN, CDR2 SYGVQD (reference sequence). The CDR3 is CASSERGTNYGYTF. CDR3 bases: TGCGCCAGCAGTGAGAGGGGGACTAACTATGGCTACACCTTC.

The chain is built from TRBV18 and TRBJ2-7, with 7 bases lining up with TRBD1. Losses at the gene ends were 3 bases for V and 6 bases for J; bases not matched to a gene: 2. The V gene's germline CDR1 is KGHSH and CDR2 LQKENI. CDR3 length equals 12 residues. The CDR3, as DNA: TGTGCCAGCTCACCGACAGGGCTCGAGCAGTACTTC. It is translated as CASSPTGLEQYF.

This clone was detected only once. The genes are TRBV9 and TRBJ2-7; no firm D call. V dropped 4 bases and J dropped 0 bases, with 14 bases sitting between them. The CDR3 spans 15 residues. The germline V gene encodes CDR1 SGDLS and CDR2 YYNGEE. The CDR3 is CASSPLVLPSYEQYF. DNA for the CDR3: TGTGCCAGCAGCCCCTTAGTATTACCCTCCTACGAGCAGTACTTC.

The gene calls are TRBV29-1 and TRBJ1-1; D ambiguous. CDR1 is SQVTM and CDR2 is ANQGSEA in the germline V gene. CDR3 length: 12 amino acids. Trimming removed 6 bases at V and 3 bases at J, with 11 bases between. CDR3 residues: CSVGGSYTEAFF. Here the CDR3 DNA reads TGCAGCGTCGGCGGCAGTTACACTGAAGCTTTCTTT.

J is TRBJ1-2 and V is TRBV11-2, with D perhaps TRBD1 (6 bases). In germline, CDR1 is SGHAT, CDR2 FQNNGV. Trimming left V 3 bases short and J 4 bases short, with 12 bases between. The CDR3 extends over 14 amino acids. The CDR3 nucleotides read TGTGCCAGCAGCTTTCCCCAGACAGGCTATGGCTACACCTTC. Translating gives CASSFPQTGYGYTF. Filled out from reference TRBV11-2 and TRBJ1-2, the complete variable domain reads EAGVAQSPRYKIIEKRQSVAFWCNPISGHATLYWYQQILGQGPKLLIQFQNNGVVDDSQLPKDRFSAERLKGVDSTLKIQPAKLEDSAVYLCASSFPQTGYGYTFGSGTRLTVV.

CDR3 sequence (DNA): TGTGCCAGCAGCTTATTTAAAGTCGGGAGTGGCTACACCTTC. Translation: CASSLFKVGSGYTF. V usage is TRBV7-2 and J usage is TRBJ1-2; D ambiguous. The CDR3 loop spans 14 amino acids. Germline V CDR1 and CDR2: SGHTA, FQGNSA. The V gene lost 2 bases and the J gene lost 7 bases, with 14 bases spanning the gap.